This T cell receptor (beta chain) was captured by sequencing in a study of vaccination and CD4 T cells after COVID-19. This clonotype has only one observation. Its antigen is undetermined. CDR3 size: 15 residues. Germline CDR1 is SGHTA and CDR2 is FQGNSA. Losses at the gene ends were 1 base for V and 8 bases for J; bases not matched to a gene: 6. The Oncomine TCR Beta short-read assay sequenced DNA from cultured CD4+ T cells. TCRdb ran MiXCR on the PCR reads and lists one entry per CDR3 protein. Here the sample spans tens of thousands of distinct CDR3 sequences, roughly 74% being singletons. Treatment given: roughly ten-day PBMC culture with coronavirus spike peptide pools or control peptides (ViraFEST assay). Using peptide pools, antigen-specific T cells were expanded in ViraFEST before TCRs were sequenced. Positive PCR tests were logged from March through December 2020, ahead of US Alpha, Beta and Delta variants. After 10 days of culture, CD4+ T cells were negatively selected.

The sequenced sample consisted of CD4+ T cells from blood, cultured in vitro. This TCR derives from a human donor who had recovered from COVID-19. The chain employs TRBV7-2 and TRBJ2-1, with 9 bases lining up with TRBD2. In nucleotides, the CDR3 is TGTGCCAGCAGCTTAGGGCTAGCGGGATTATATGAGCAGTTCTTC. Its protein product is CASSLGLAGLYEQFF.